This record looks at one T cell receptor (beta chain) sequence and its context. This clone occurred a few times. Its recognized antigen is unknown. No much larger clone exists at a distance of one base, and base qualities are not known. Library preparation was by the immunoSEQ multiplex PCR assay. A mixture of 60 forward primers for TCR Vbeta segments and 13 reverse primers for TCR Jbeta segments was used in the multiplex PCR. The CDR3 region of rearranged TCR beta genes was amplified from genomic DNA by a multiplex PCR assay. Amplified TCR beta libraries were sequenced as 87-base-pair reads on the Illumina HiSeq System. Regarding the original processing steps: A later analysis tallied roughly 78 million unique TCR beta chains across the 666 repertoires, and about 12 million of those chains were shared by two or more donors. To remove PCR and sequencing errors, raw reads were error-corrected and collapsed into unique sequences using a nearest-neighbor algorithm that merged closely related sequences. To assign V, D and J gene segments, CDR3 sequences were aligned to IMGT reference sequences. For a sequence to be retained, a match of at least six nucleotides was required to both a V gene segment and a J gene segment. Rearrangements were classified as productive when the CDR3 lacked stop codons and remained in frame with V and J, and all other rearrangements were classified as non-productive. Following IMGT convention, CDR3 was defined as the stretch from the second conserved V-encoded cysteine up to the conserved J-encoded phenylalanine. Sequences without an unambiguous match to a single V gene segment were excluded from the earlier analysis of about 630 of the donors. An earlier analysis of fewer than 750 of the donors classified V segments as functional when productive rearrangements were above 56.7% and as segregating when the standard deviation between donors was above 5%. A statistical classification framework was developed to diagnose cytomegalovirus status using the catalog of TCR beta chain sequences. A later analysis assigned V and J genes by comparing TCR nucleotide sequences with IMGT/GENE-DB human TR gene sequences. The TCRdist pipeline was used in a later analysis to assign CDR3 sequences and most-parsimonious VDJ recombination scenarios. In a later analysis, each TCR beta chain was defined by its CDR3 amino acid sequence together with its V-gene family, and reads lacking a unique V-gene family were excluded. To address suspected cross-contamination and a sequencing artifact, a later analysis removed roughly 640 highly shared, low-generation-probability nucleotide sequences. A later analysis calculated a clonal expansion index for each public chain from normalized within-repertoire ranks of inferred template counts. In a later analysis, generation probabilities were computed with a VDJ recombination model fitted to out-of-frame rearrangements, and the resulting probabilities were checked against IGoR. A later analysis scored TCR-TCR, TCR-HLA and TCR-CMV co-occurrence with hypergeometric tests, applying a repertoire-size bias correction to TCR pairs. To estimate false discovery rates, a later analysis permuted the HLA or CMV assignments 20 times. In a later analysis, co-occurring TCRs were grouped using DBSCAN, with TCRdist sequence similarity added in when clustering inside HLA-allele-positive subsets. For co-occurrence clustering, repertoires with fewer than 30,000 or more than 120,000 public chains were excluded, along with about five repertoires with anomalous nucleotide sharing. TCRdb carries this immuneACCESS record with in-frame sequences only. Its versions omit some clonotypes, under half of them owing to an unresolved V gene in the studies checked, with the rest unexplained. That table gives V, J and clone size, and the DNA gave D and trimming. The sample table holds around 150,000 clones, of which more than 70% were seen once. The ten largest clones add up to roughly 2% of the sample.

The data were obtained in a study of cytomegalovirus exposure and HLA in healthy donors (dated by TCRdb to about 2017). For the wider study: An earlier analysis of several hundred of the donors reported 276 Gb of sequence data and some 110 million unique TCR beta sequences obtained from about 170 million T cells. An early release that covered roughly 600 HLA-typed donors contained 300 to 350 gigabases of sequencing data and about 84 million unique TCR sequences. Every repertoire in the discovery cohort had been generated on one and the same sequencing platform. Several DR-DQ haplotypes were handled as single units for association and clustering, since linkage in the cohort was strong. Along with the roughly 670-subject first cohort, a separate validation cohort of over a hundred different subjects was used. The genetic ancestry cluster associated with self-reported Caucasian donors included 65% to 90% of the 398 genotyped donors. Among several hundred genotyped donors of the cohort, an average of around 250,000 unique TCR beta nucleotide sequences was sequenced per donor, of which about 18% were non-productive. The study combined high-throughput TCR immunosequencing, statistical association of individual TCRs with disease status, and machine learning to predict cytomegalovirus infection status. HLA typing included class I and class II loci at four-digit resolution. The T cell repertoires of some 670 subjects were profiled by immunosequencing and related to cytomegalovirus serostatus. A later analysis re-examined previously published TCR beta repertoires from 600 to 700 donors and added high-resolution HLA genotyping to investigate patterns of TCR occurrence. Rather than using new phenotypic data, the later analysis identified candidate immune exposures from TCR beta sequences and from how often those sequences occurred across donors. Donor age, sex, ethnicity and CMV serostatus were collected together with the repertoire data. In a later genetic analysis, genome-wide SNP genotypes for about 65% of the roughly 670 donors were used, and that subset was treated as a discovery cohort. The study aimed to test whether cataloging public T cell receptors could reveal signatures of past pathogen exposure. An earlier analysis of fewer than 700 of the donors applied high-throughput TCR beta sequencing to assess whether each TCR beta V gene segment acted as functional or pseudogenic. The number of typed donors differed by locus: about 629-630 for A, B, C, DRB1 and DQB1; 500 to 550 for DQA1; 600 to 610 for DPA1; and roughly 470 for DPB1.

The cohort comprised more than 550 healthy bone marrow donors. At the time of sampling, every cohort member was nominally healthy, though immune exposures that went unrecorded were likely present. The donor was CMV seronegative and was included in the group of around 320 seronegative cohort members. Each donor provided a peripheral blood sample, and peripheral blood mononuclear cells were used for TCR beta sequencing. The Qiagen DNeasy Blood Extraction Kit was used to extract genomic DNA from the blood cell samples. Study-wide findings and limitations: The sequencing pipeline was judged likely to have produced a cluster of highly shared sequence variants as a technical artifact. The classifier was reported to diagnose cytomegalovirus status with high specificity and sensitivity in both the original and validation cohorts. HLA typing was unavailable for some donors at each locus, so association tests used only the typed subset. The authors suggested that the approach could potentially be generalized to other disease states and immunological phenotypes. Roughly uniform sequencing depth across donors was assumed in presence/absence analyses, although this assumption may not hold. A later analysis associated 16,951 TCR beta sequences with specific HLA alleles at a false discovery rate of 0.05. Because counts were too low, under 20 rarely observed V segments, including chromosome 9 orphons, were left out of the earlier analysis of a few hundred of the donors. For the cohort, immune exposure information was limited to CMV serostatus. Most TCR sequences were seen in very few donors, while some public TCRs were found in many individuals. According to a later analysis, parvovirus B19, influenza, CMV and Epstein-Barr virus appeared linked to several top co-occurrence clusters. Three of the identified cytomegalovirus-associated TCR beta chains were confirmed in vitro to be specific for cytomegalovirus antigens. In a later analysis, TCR association rates were found to vary across HLA loci, with the most associated TCRs seen for DRB1 alleles and the fewest for HLA-C alleles. Compared with equally common non-associated chains, HLA-associated TCR beta chains in a later analysis were more clonally expanded and had lower generation probabilities. Most CMV-associated TCR beta chains appeared to be HLA-restricted in a later analysis, and the HLA associations seemed to be driven largely by CMV exposure. In an earlier analysis of more than 500 of the donors, most TCR beta V segments appeared in productive rearrangements about 87% or about 30% of the time, broadly matching IMGT annotations. The study listed approximately 150 TCR beta chains as associated with cytomegalovirus. In a later genetic analysis, fewer N-insertions in productive TCRs were reported among donors in an Asian-associated ancestry cluster than the approximately 670-donor mean. Some IMGT-functional V segments, including TRBV6-2 and TRBV6-3, could not be told apart with the 87-base-pair reads, so those segments were excluded. This cohort had only TCR beta chains sequenced, and the lack of alpha or paired-chain data limited which features could be detected. An association between a missense DCLRE1C variant and V-gene and J-gene trimming of TCR beta chains was found in a later genetic analysis and replicated in an independent cohort. A further reported finding was that TCR beta sequences accurately predicted the HLA-A and HLA-B alleles for most subjects in the first cohort. Linkage disequilibrium might explain the correlated functional status among segregating V segments, but an unknown experimental factor could not be excluded. When HLA alleles, especially DR and DQ, strongly co-occurred, attributing TCR associations to individual alleles was difficult.

Including the terminal cysteine and phenylalanine, the CDR3 comprises 15 residues. Here the CDR3 DNA is all that survives: 45 bases in frame from base 1. The V and J segments used are TRBV12-1 and TRBJ2-2; TRBD1 is the table's D call and was not checked against the DNA. TRBV12-1 is shown as a pseudogene. This TCR came from a young man in good health and CMV-seronegative. Source material: PBMCs. The nucleotides are TGTGCCAGCAGCCTCCGACAGGGGAGCGCCGGGGAGCTGTTTTTT. This gives the protein CASSLRQGSAGELFF.